This T cell receptor (beta chain) appears in the sequencing data of a study (dated by TCRdb to between 2015 and 2017). For context, the study as a whole: The study examined whether tumor-infiltrating Tregs in breast cancer are drawn from blood Tregs or arise in situ by conversion from other CD4+ T cell subsets.

Ten or more counts support this clonotype. It lacks a known antigen. No qualities accompany the bases; no much larger clone lies one base away. Full-length TCR variable regions were amplified by 5' RACE PCR using constant-region reverse primers, and then by semi-nested PCR using Nested Universal Primer A. The ReliaPrep RNA Cell Miniprep System was used to extract total RNA, which was then reverse transcribed into 5'RACE-ready cDNA with the SMARTer RACE 5'/3' Kit. Multiplex adaptors were used to barcode the full-length TCR alpha and beta libraries, which were then sequenced on an Illumina MiSeq. The paper's processing steps were these. For each of nine subset-tissue groups, sequencing data from the five patients were combined, and the groups were compared by unsupervised clustering of TCR gene usage. Repertoire similarity was calculated with the Morisita-Horn index, weighting shared sequences by their contribution to each repertoire. The public reads were reprocessed in TCRdb via fastp at Q25 and MiXCR, keeping in-frame beta chains. For every CDR3 protein sequence, its rows merge into one entry that carries the most common genes and DNA. The V and J calls here are based on TCRdb, not the publication. The sample table records 50,000 to 75,000 distinct CDR3 sequences; approximately 22% of these occur just once. About 3% of the sample comes from the top ten.

The memory CD4+ T cell population was isolated based on a CD4+CD45RO+CD25- phenotype. Tregs, naive and memory CD4+ T cells from tumor, blood and ipsilateral draining lymph nodes of a few breast cancer patients underwent full-length TCR alpha and beta sequencing. Tumor tissue and lymph nodes from ipsilateral axillary dissection were perfused with PBS, minced and digested with collagenase I and hyaluronidase. Ficoll density gradient centrifugation was used to isolate mononuclear cells from lymph nodes or from over 40 ml of peripheral blood. FACS confirmed that the sorted cell populations were more than 90% pure. Study-level results and caveats: Tumor memory CD4+ T cell TCR gene usage was found to cluster with blood and lymph node memory CD4+ cells and with lymph node naive CD4+ cells. Validation in the larger cohort was restricted to a single TCR beta V-J rearrangement rather than whole repertoires. Tumor-infiltrating Treg TCR alpha and beta sequences overlapped most with tumor naive CD4+ T cells, then with blood naive CD4+ T cells.

The CDR3 runs 12 amino acids, cysteine and phenylalanine included. The entry retains the CDR3 DNA only, 36 bases that are in frame from base 1. The germline V gene supplies CDR1 SQVTM and CDR2 ANQGSEA. V lost 7 bases and J lost 3 bases, and the count of bases not matched to a germline gene is 5. The sample was memory CD4+ T cells sorted from a lymph node. The cell subset or site label, as the study defines it: memory CD4+ T cells, CD4+CD45RO+CD25-. The sequence joins TRBV29-1 to TRBJ1-1; the central 7 bases match TRBD1. The sequence derives from a female donor with breast cancer. The sequenced DNA is TGCAGCGCCAGAGACAGGGACACTGAAGCTTTCTTT. The encoded protein is CSARDRDTEAFF.